This TCR beta chain came from a study of T-cell reconstitution after alpha-beta-depleted transplantation in children (dated by TCRdb to between 2015 and 2016). The study in broad terms: The study quantitatively tracked T-cell immune reconstitution after TCRalphabeta/CD19-depleted allogeneic hematopoietic cell transplantation in children using TCR repertoire profiling.

This clonotype is a singleton in its sample. Its antigen is currently not known. One end of the junction does not line up with germline, which may come from a read error. The CDR3 runs 16 amino acids, cysteine and phenylalanine included. Just the 48-base CDR3 DNA is kept, in frame starting at base 1. Via the germline V gene (reference sequence), CDR1 is MNHEY and CDR2 SMNVEV. Receptors were amplified or captured by PCR. The instrument was an Illumina HiSeq 2500. TCR library preparation used molecular barcoding, with unique molecular identifiers applied to normalize quantification of the TCRbeta repertoire. The public reads were reprocessed in TCRdb via fastp at Q25 and MiXCR, keeping in-frame beta chains. CDR3 protein sequences are deduplicated, and each keeps its most common genes and DNA. The sample records about 500,000 distinct CDR3 sequences, about 30% of which are singletons. The ten largest clones take up approximately 2.3% of the sample.

The rearranged segments are TRBV27 and TRBJ2-3; the D gene could be either TRBD1 or TRBD2, each agreeing at 5 bases. This material consisted of PBMCs from the stem cell graft donor, taken from the stem cell graft. The clonotype originates from a human donor who donated a stem cell graft to a child with aplastic anemia. The DNA sequence follows: TGTGCCAGCAGTCTATCGGGACCTTTAGGCTCAGATACGCAGTATTTT. The encoded protein is CASSLSGPLGSDTQYF.